Presented here are 6 T cell receptor beta chains from one specimen sequenced in a study of T-cell memory formation after mild COVID-19. TCRdb ran MiXCR on the 5' RACE reads and lists one entry per CDR3 protein. Among more than 120,000 distinct CDR3 sequences, about 19% were seen once, and the ten largest hold 2% to 2.5%. Sequenced input: PBMCs or a T cell subset sorted from them (not recorded which). The source is an adult woman who had mild COVID-19 (a few samples of this study predate the infection). Cell type and time point are not known.

This clonotype has just a few counts. The rearrangement links TRBV7-9 to TRBJ1-3; 7 bases map to TRBD1. The CDR3 covers 16 residues. The V gene end was trimmed by 5 bases and the J gene end by 4 bases; junction bases not matched to a gene: 11. The germline gives CDR1 SEHNR, CDR2 FQNEAQ (reference sequence). The CDR3: CASSPRTGARGNTIYF. CDR3 DNA: TGTGCCAGCAGCCCACGAACAGGGGCACGAGGAAACACCATATATTTT. The full variable domain, in which reference TRBV7-9 and TRBJ1-3 provide the parts outside the CDR3, is DTGVSQNPRHKITKRGQNVTFRCDPISEHNRLYWYRQTLGQGPEFLTYFQNEAQLEKSRLLSDRFSAERPKGSFSTLEIQRTEQGDSAMYLCASSPRTGARGNTIYFGEGSWLTVV.

The chain has TRBV23-1 and TRBJ2-5; D gene uncertain. TRBV23-1 is an open reading frame whose function is uncertain. Trimming cost V 8 bases and J 4 bases, with 20 bases left between them. The CDR3 covers 15 residues. For the CDR3, the DNA is TGCGCCAGCGGTAAAGCTCGACGGGCAATAGAGACCCAGTACTTC. Protein sequence: CASGKARRAIETQYF.

This clonotype was seen ten or more times. The V and J genes are TRBV5-8 and TRBJ2-1; the match to TRBD2 covers 8 bases. There are 14 residues in the CDR3. Trimming at V came to 0 bases and at J to 4 bases, leaving 0 bases not matched to a gene. Germline V gene sequence: CDR1 SGHTS, CDR2 YDEGEE. The CDR3 protein is CASSLGLAYNEQFF. CDR3 sequence (DNA): TGTGCCAGCAGCTTGGGACTAGCGTACAATGAGCAGTTCTTC.

This chain uses TRBV12-3 or TRBV12-4 with TRBJ2-1; 9 bases are a match to TRBD1. With 5 bases clipped from V and 4 bases from J, the junction kept 12 bases outside the gene matches. CDR3 length: 17 amino acids. The CDR3 DNA reads TGTGCCAGCAGTCCCCGCCTGGACAGGGGAGGTTACAATGAGCAGTTCTTC. Its translation is CASSPRLDRGGYNEQFF.

This clonotype was observed a handful of times. The chain has TRBV30 and TRBJ1-6; 8 nucleotides line up with TRBD1. The V gene end was trimmed by 4 bases and the J gene end by 9 bases; junction bases not matched to a gene: 8. The CDR3 totals 14 residues. The germline gives CDR1 GTSNPN, CDR2 SVGIG (reference sequence). CDR3 protein: CAWKLWDRSSPLHF. In DNA form, the CDR3 reads TGTGCCTGGAAGCTGTGGGACAGGAGTTCACCCCTCCACTTT.

The rearrangement joins TRBV4-3 to TRBJ2-1; 7 bases match TRBD1. This CDR3 is 15 amino acids long. The germline V gene encodes CDR1 LGHNA and CDR2 YSLEER. V lost 0 bases and J lost 4; bases outside the gene matches: 3. CDR3: CASSQDGTDYNEQFF. In nucleotides, the CDR3 is TGCGCCAGCAGCCAAGATGGGACAGATTACAATGAGCAGTTCTTC.